Presented here are 21 T cell receptor beta chains from one specimen sequenced in a study of T cells in Graves' hyperthyroidism and ophthalmopathy. It was RNA transcripts that yielded the amplified TCR beta CDR3 regions. Carried out on the TCR CDR3, a first-round RT-PCR used the HTBI primer set. TCRdb analysed the multiplex PCR reads with MiXCR anew, one entry per CDR3 protein. Among a few hundred thousand distinct CDR3 sequences listed, approximately 14% were seen once. Sequencing was done on a sample of blood. These receptors all come from a woman younger than 45 with Graves' hyperthyroidism that later progressed to Graves' ophthalmopathy.

This clonotype appeared a few times. The chain combines TRBV6-2 or TRBV6-3 with TRBJ1-5, with a possible D match to TRBD1 (5 bases). There are 14 residues in the CDR3. Between the trimmed V and J ends, which lost 5 bases and 1 base, there was a span of 9 bases. Germline loops: CDR1 MNHEY, CDR2 SVGEGT. The CDR3 loop is CASSIRGSNQPQHF. CDR3 nucleotide sequence: TGTGCCAGCAGTATAAGGGGAAGCAATCAGCCCCAGCATTTT.

This clonotype was detected many times. The gene calls are TRBV30 and TRBJ2-5; a possible D gene is TRBD1 (5 bases). Trimming left V 0 bases short and J 5 bases short, with 10 bases between. This CDR3 is 13 amino acids long. Germline loops: CDR1 GTSNPN, CDR2 SVGIG (reference sequence). The CDR3 bases are TGTGCCTGGAGTGTAGGGGATTTTGAGACCCAGTACTTC. Its translation is CAWSVGDFETQYF.

This clonotype has ten or more counts. The chain couples TRBV6-1 to TRBJ1-2; 7 bases are shared with TRBD1. V gave up 3 bases and J gave up 4 bases; unmatched junction bases: 8. CDR3 length: 15 amino acids. CDR1 is MNHNS, CDR2 SASEGT, per germline. CDR3 DNA sequence: TGTGCCAGCAGTGACGAGCCACAGGGGATCTATGGCTACACCTTC. Protein sequence: CASSDEPQGIYGYTF.

The chain links TRBV20-1 to TRBJ1-3, with TRBD1 as a possible D gene (6 bases). Germline V gives CDR1 DFQATT, CDR2 SNEGSKA (reference sequence). The CDR3 runs to 14 residues. Trimming took off 4 bases at V and 0 bases at J, with 10 bases between the two ends. CDR3 sequence reads: CSANAGASGNTIYF. The CDR3 nucleotides are TGCAGTGCTAACGCAGGGGCCTCTGGAAACACCATATATTTT.

The chain's CDR3 is CASRAGLLYGYTF. DNA for the CDR3: TGTGCCAGCCGCGCGGGACTACTCTATGGCTACACCTTC. This chain uses TRBV25-1 with TRBJ1-2, with a weak D call TRBD1 (5 bases). Per germline, CDR1 MGHDK and CDR2 SYGVNS. This CDR3 has 13 amino acids. The V and J ends lost 8 bases and 4 bases respectively, with 14 bases between them.

The sample holds many counts of this clonotype. This chain uses TRBV27 with TRBJ2-1; D is unclear. The V end was cut by 2 bases, the J end by 3 bases, with 8 bases between. The CDR3 is made up of 14 amino acids. The germline V gene encodes CDR1 MNHEY and CDR2 SMNVEV (reference sequence). CDR3 residues: CASSLNGFYNEQFF. DNA of the CDR3: TGTGCCAGCAGTTTAAACGGCTTCTACAATGAGCAGTTCTTC.

This chain joins TRBV10-1 and TRBJ2-7, with D tentatively TRBD1 or TRBD2 (6 bases each). Between the trimmed V and J ends, which lost 5 bases and 4 bases, there was a span of 18 bases. The germline gives CDR1 WNHNN, CDR2 SYGVQD (reference sequence). This CDR3 is 15 amino acids long. CDR3 DNA: TGCGCCAGCAGTTTTCAAGTTGGGGGGCCTTACGAGCAGTACTTC. Its protein product is CASSFQVGGPYEQYF.

This clonotype occurred many times. The chain is built from TRBV5-4 and TRBJ1-1; 7 nucleotides line up with TRBD1. Germline CDR1 SGHNT, CDR2 YYREEE (reference sequence). The CDR3 covers 13 residues. J gave up 1 base and V 9 bases, and 6 bases lay outside the gene matches. The CDR3 sequence is CANRYRGNTEAFF. DNA for the CDR3: TGTGCCAACAGATACAGGGGGAACACTGAAGCTTTCTTT.

This chain uses TRBV7-9 with TRBJ2-2, with 8 nucleotides matching TRBD2. In germline, CDR1 is SEHNR, CDR2 FQNEAQ (reference sequence). The CDR3 runs to 16 residues. V dropped 5 bases and J dropped 4; count of bases not matched to a gene: 9. The chain's CDR3 is CASSPPSGRATGELFF. DNA of the CDR3: TGTGCCAGCAGCCCACCTTCCGGGAGGGCCACCGGGGAGCTGTTTTTT.

The V call is TRBV5-8, the J call TRBJ1-2, with TRBD1 matching over 10 bases. The CDR3 is made up of 15 amino acids. V lost 4 bases and J lost 2; bases outside the gene matches: 5. Germline V gene data show CDR1 as SGHTS and CDR2 as YDEGEE. The CDR3 region has the DNA TGTGCCAGCAGCGTCCGACAGGGGGCAAACTATGGCTACACCTTC. Translating gives CASSVRQGANYGYTF.

For this clonotype: Just one base apart from a much larger clone, this may be a read error. The V call is TRBV7-9, the J call TRBJ1-2, with D unresolved. The CDR3 is 12 residues long. V was trimmed by 7 bases and J by 6 bases, leaving 12 bases between them. CDR1 SEHNR and CDR2 FQNEAQ come from the germline V gene (reference sequence). This chain's CDR3 is CASNTNMNGYTF. The CDR3, as DNA: TGTGCCAGCAACACAAACATGAATGGCTACACCTTC. The variable domain in full, completed from reference TRBV7-9 and TRBJ1-2, reads DTGVSQNPRHKITKRGQNVTFRCDPISEHNRLYWYRQTLGQGPEFLTYFQNEAQLEKSRLLSDRFSAERPKGSFSTLEIQRTEQGDSAMYLCASNTNMNGYTFGSGTRLTVV.

Many counts were recorded for this clonotype. V and J are TRBV12-3 or TRBV12-4 and TRBJ2-7; 9 positions match TRBD1. The J segment lost 3 bases and the V segment lost 5 bases, leaving 8 bases of the junction unmatched. The CDR3 sequence is 15 residues long. CDR3 region: CASSHGGQGSYEQYF. The CDR3 bases are TGTGCCAGCAGTCACGGCGGACAGGGGAGCTACGAGCAGTACTTC.

V is TRBV2 and J is TRBJ2-3; D is possibly TRBD2 (5 bases). Trimming took 6 bases from V and 6 from J, leaving 19 bases between them. Germline CDR1 SNHLY, CDR2 FYNNEI. CDR3 length: 15 residues. CDR3 protein: CASRLDSTRADTQYF. The CDR3 bases are TGTGCCAGCAGACTAGATTCTACTAGGGCGGATACGCAGTATTTT.

In its sample, this clonotype was seen many times. V is TRBV24-1 and J is TRBJ1-2; D not certain. The V and J ends lost 2 bases and 2 bases respectively, with 8 bases between them. The CDR3 totals 14 residues. Germline V gene sequence: CDR1 KGHDR, CDR2 SFDVKD. CDR3 bases: TGTGCCACCAGTGATTCCACAGAAAACTATGGCTACACCTTC. Translating it yields CATSDSTENYGYTF.

The sample holds many counts of this clonotype. V gene TRBV20-1 combines with J gene TRBJ2-1; maybe TRBD2 (5 bases). This CDR3 is built from 15 residues. V was shortened by 3 bases and J by 1 base, with 13 bases between the two germline ends. Germline V gene data show CDR1 as DFQATT and CDR2 as SNEGSKA (reference sequence). In nucleotides, the CDR3 is TGCAGTGCTAGTCTCGGACTGGATTCCTACAATGAGCAGTTCTTC. This encodes CSASLGLDSYNEQFF.

The V and J genes are TRBV2 and TRBJ1-4; 8 bases align to TRBD1. There are 16 residues in the CDR3. Germline loops: CDR1 SNHLY, CDR2 FYNNEI. V lost 6 bases and J lost 6; bases outside the gene matches: 12. The CDR3 sequence: CASRVTGAIEDEKLFF. The CDR3 DNA sequence: TGTGCCAGCAGGGTGACAGGGGCCATAGAGGATGAAAAACTGTTTTTT.

Many counts were recorded for this clonotype. The chain couples TRBV6-5 to TRBJ2-6; weak D call: TRBD1 (6 bases). Germline loops: CDR1 MNHEY, CDR2 SVGAGI. This CDR3 is built from 17 residues. Trimming took off 2 bases at V and 2 bases at J, with 13 bases between the two ends. The CDR3, as DNA: TGTGCCAGCAGTTACGTACAGGGTCTAGCTGGGGCCAACGTCCTGACTTTC. It encodes CASSYVQGLAGANVLTF.

This clonotype was detected ten times or more. The gene calls are TRBV15 and TRBJ2-1; TRBD2 aligns across 10 bases. Trimming at V came to 0 bases and at J to 4 bases, leaving 9 bases not matched to a gene. CDR1 is LNHNV, CDR2 YYDKDF, per germline (reference sequence). This CDR3 is built from 18 residues. DNA for the CDR3: TGTGCCACCAGCAGAGATTCCCCTTTAGCGGGAGGATACAATGAGCAGTTCTTC. It yields the protein CATSRDSPLAGGYNEQFF.

As for this clonotype: The junction and the germline gene differ at one end; a read error may be behind it. The chain links TRBV25-1 to TRBJ1-1; tentatively, D is TRBD1 (5 bases). This CDR3 has 12 residues. CDR1 MGHDK and CDR2 SYGVNS come from the germline V gene. The CDR3 coding sequence is TGTGCCAGCAGTGACCCGGACACTGAAGCTCTCTTT. Translation gives CASSDPDTEALF.

The V gene is TRBV5-1, the J gene TRBJ2-1, with D perhaps TRBD2 (5 bases). Looked up from germline, CDR1 is SGHRS and CDR2 is YFSETQ. The CDR3 is 15 residues long. V lost 0 bases and J lost 3, with 10 bases in between. This CDR3 is CASSLGAGYYNEQFF. The CDR3 DNA is TGCGCCAGCAGCTTGGGTGCGGGTTACTACAATGAGCAGTTCTTC.

This clonotype appeared many times. The gene calls are TRBV9 and TRBJ1-4; D might be TRBD1 (5 bases). CDR3 length: 12 amino acids. Per germline, CDR1 SGDLS and CDR2 YYNGEE. Trimming took 7 bases from V and 2 from J, leaving 6 bases between them. The CDR3 nucleotides are TGTGCCAGCGGGGACACTAATGAAAAACTGTTTTTT. This encodes CASGDTNEKLFF.